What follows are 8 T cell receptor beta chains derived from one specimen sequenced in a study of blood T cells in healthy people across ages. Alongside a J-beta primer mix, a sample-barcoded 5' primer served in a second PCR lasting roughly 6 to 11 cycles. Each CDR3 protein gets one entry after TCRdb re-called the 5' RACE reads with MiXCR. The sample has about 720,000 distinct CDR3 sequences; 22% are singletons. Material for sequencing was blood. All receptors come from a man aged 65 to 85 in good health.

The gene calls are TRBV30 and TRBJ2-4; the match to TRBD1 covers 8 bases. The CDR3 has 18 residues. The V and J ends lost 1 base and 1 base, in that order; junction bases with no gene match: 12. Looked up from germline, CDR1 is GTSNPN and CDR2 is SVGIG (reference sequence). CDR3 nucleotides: TGTGCCTGGAGTGGATTACAGGGGGTTGGGTCGGCCAAAAACATTCAGTACTTC. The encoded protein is CAWSGLQGVGSAKNIQYF.

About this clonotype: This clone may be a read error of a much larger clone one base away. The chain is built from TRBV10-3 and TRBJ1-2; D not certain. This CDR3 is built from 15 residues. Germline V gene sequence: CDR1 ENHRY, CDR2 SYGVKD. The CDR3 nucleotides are TGTGCCACCAGGCGGCAAAGAGGCGATAACTATGACTACACCTTC. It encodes CATRRQRGDNYDYTF.

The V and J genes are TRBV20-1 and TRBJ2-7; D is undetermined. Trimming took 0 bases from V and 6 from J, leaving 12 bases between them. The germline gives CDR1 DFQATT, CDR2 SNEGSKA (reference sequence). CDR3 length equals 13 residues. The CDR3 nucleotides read TGCAGTGCTAGAGACGACCCCTTACCCGAGCAGTACTTC. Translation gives CSARDDPLPEQYF.

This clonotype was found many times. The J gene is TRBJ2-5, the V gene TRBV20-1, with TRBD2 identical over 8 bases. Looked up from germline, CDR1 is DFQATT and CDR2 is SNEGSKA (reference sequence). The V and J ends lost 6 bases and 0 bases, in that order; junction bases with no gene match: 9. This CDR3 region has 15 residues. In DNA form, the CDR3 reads TGCAGTGCCCTTACTAGCGGATTAAACCAAGAGACCCAGTACTTC. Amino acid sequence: CSALTSGLNQETQYF.

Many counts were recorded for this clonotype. Here the CDR3 DNA reads TGTGCCAGCTCCGGGACAGATGCAACTAATGAAAAACTGTTTTTT. Amino acids: CASSGTDATNEKLFF. The chain recombines TRBV12-3 or TRBV12-4 with TRBJ1-4; 7 nucleotides match TRBD1. The CDR3 sequence is 15 residues long. Trimming took 8 bases from V and 0 from J; bases not matched to a gene: 6.

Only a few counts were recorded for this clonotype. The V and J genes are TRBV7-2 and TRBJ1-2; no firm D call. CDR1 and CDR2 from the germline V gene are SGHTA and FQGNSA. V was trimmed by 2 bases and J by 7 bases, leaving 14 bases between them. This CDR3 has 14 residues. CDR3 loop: CASSLNVARGGYTF. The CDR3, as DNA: TGTGCCAGCAGCTTAAACGTCGCCCGGGGTGGCTACACCTTC.

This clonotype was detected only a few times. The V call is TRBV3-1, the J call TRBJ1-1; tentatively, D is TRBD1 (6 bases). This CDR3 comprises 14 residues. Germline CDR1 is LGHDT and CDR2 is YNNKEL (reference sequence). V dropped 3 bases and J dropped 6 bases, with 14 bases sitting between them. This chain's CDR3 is CASSQGAIWAEAFF. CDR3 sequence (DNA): TGTGCCAGCAGCCAGGGGGCGATTTGGGCTGAAGCTTTCTTT.

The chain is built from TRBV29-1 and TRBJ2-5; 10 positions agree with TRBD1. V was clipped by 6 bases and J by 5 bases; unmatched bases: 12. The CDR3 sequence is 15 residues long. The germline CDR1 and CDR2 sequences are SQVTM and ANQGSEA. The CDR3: CSVAGTGVFGETQYF. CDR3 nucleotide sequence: TGCAGCGTCGCCGGGACAGGGGTTTTCGGGGAGACCCAGTACTTC.